This T cell receptor (beta chain) was recorded in a study of blood T cell repertoires in COVID-19. Profiled with immunoSEQ multiplex PCR; TCRdb holds only in-frame clones, not every one. Here the sample spans about 69,000 clones, more than 75% being singletons. V was clipped by 5 bases and J by 5 bases; unmatched bases: 6. The CDR3 runs to 14 residues. Germline V gives CDR1 MNHNY, CDR2 SVGAGI (reference sequence). Sequencing used peripheral blood. This sequence was found in a human donor in a cohort sampled during active COVID-19. The rearrangement links TRBV6-6 to TRBJ2-1; 7 nucleotides line up with TRBD2. CDR3 sequence: CASSGRTSNNEQFF. The CDR3 DNA sequence: TGTGCCAGCAGTGGCCGGACTAGTAACAATGAGCAGTTCTTC.